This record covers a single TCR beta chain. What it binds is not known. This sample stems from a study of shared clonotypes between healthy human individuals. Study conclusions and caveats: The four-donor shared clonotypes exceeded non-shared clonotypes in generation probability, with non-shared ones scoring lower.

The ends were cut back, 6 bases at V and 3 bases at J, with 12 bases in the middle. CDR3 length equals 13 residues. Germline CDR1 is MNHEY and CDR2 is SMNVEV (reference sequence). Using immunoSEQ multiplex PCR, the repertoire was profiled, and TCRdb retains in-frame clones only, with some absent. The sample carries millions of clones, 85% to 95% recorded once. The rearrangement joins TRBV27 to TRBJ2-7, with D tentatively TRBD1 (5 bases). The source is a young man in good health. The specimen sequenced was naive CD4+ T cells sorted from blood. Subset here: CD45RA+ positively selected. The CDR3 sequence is CASRGDSIYEQYF. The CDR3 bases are TGTGCCAGCAGGGGTGACAGTATCTACGAGCAGTACTTC.